A selection of T cell receptor beta chains follows, all from one sample in a study of OX40 agonist ivuxolimab in advanced cancers. Sequencing used immunoSEQ multiplex PCR; TCRdb keeps in-frame clones, though not all of them. The table includes tens of thousands of clones, more than 65% detected once. Specimen: CD4+ or CD8+ T cells sorted from blood, collected in a trial of the OX40 agonist ivuxolimab. These receptors were obtained from an adult with an advanced solid tumor such as melanoma, head and neck, liver or kidney cancer. CDR3s include the opening cysteine and the closing phenylalanine or tryptophan. D genes are given only for firm matches. Not every row has a clone size; where given, it reads once, few, many or a size class.

D gene,clone size,V gene,J gene,CDR3 DNA,CDR3 protein
TRBD1,once,TRBV14,TRBJ1-2,TGTGCCAGCAGCGGGGGACAGCAGGCCTATGGCTACACCTTC,CASSGGQQAYGYTF
TRBD1,-,TRBV10-1,TRBJ2-7,TGCGCCAGCAGTGGGATTTTCGGGACAGGGGCCCACGAGCAGTACTTC,CASSGIFGTGAHEQYF
-,-,TRBV25-1,TRBJ2-5,TGTGCCAGCAGTGAATTTAAGGAGCAGGAGACCCAGTACTTC,CASSEFKEQETQYF
TRBD1,-,TRBV5-1,TRBJ1-6,TGCGCCAGCAGCTCCTCCGGGACAGGGGGCTCGGTATGGTCACCCCTCCACTTT,CASSSSGTGGSVWSPLHF
-,-,TRBV5-1,TRBJ1-2,TGCGCCAGCAGCCTAACCCCCCCTAATAACTATGGCTACACCTTC,CASSLTPPNNYGYTF
TRBD1,-,TRBV5-8,TRBJ2-5,TGTGCCAGCAGCAGCAGGGACAGGGGTACCCAAGAGACCCAGTACTTC,CASSSRDRGTQETQYF
-,few,TRBV2,TRBJ1-2,TGTGCCAGCAGTGTGAGGGAAACCGGCTACACCTTC,CASSVRETGYTF
TRBD1,-,TRBV5-4,TRBJ1-2,TGTGCCAGCAGCGGGACAGGGATTAACTATGGCTACACCTTC,CASSGTGINYGYTF
TRBD1,-,TRBV5-3,TRBJ1-5,TGTGCCAGAAGCTTGGACGGGACAGCCGACAATCAGCCCCAGCATTTT,CARSLDGTADNQPQHF
TRBD1,-,TRBV5-1,TRBJ1-5,TGCGCCAGCAGTTTATCAGGGGGAGAGGCTCAGCCCCAGCATTTT,CASSLSGGEAQPQHF
-,-,TRBV5-1,TRBJ1-1,TGCGCCAGCAGCCGGGACCAGGGTATGGGTACGTTCTTT,CASSRDQGMGTFF
-,-,TRBV6-1,TRBJ1-5,TGTGCCAGCAACCCGGGGGGGCGGAACAATCAGCCCCAGCATTTT,CASNPGGRNNQPQHF
-,-,TRBV5-1,TRBJ2-7,TGCGCCAGCAGCGGGACCGACTACAGGGAAACTTACGAGCAGTACTTC,CASSGTDYRETYEQYF
-,few,TRBV6-6,TRBJ2-5,TGTGCCAGCAGTCTCCTGCGCGGACAGCAAGAGACCCAGTACTTC,CASSLLRGQQETQYF
TRBD1,-,TRBV28,TRBJ1-6,TGTGCCAGCAGTCTCAACAGGGGTGGGTCACCCCTCCACTTT,CASSLNRGGSPLHF
-,-,TRBV29-1,TRBJ1-2,TGCAGCGTCCAGAACGGGGGGTCCTATGGCTACACCTTC,CSVQNGGSYGYTF
-,-,TRBV28,TRBJ1-2,TGTGCCAGCAGACACCTGCCAGGGTCTGGCTACACCTTC,CASRHLPGSGYTF
-,-,TRBV6-1,TRBJ2-1,TGTGCCAGCAACCAAAGGAGCTCCAATGAGCAGTTCTTC,CASNQRSSNEQFF